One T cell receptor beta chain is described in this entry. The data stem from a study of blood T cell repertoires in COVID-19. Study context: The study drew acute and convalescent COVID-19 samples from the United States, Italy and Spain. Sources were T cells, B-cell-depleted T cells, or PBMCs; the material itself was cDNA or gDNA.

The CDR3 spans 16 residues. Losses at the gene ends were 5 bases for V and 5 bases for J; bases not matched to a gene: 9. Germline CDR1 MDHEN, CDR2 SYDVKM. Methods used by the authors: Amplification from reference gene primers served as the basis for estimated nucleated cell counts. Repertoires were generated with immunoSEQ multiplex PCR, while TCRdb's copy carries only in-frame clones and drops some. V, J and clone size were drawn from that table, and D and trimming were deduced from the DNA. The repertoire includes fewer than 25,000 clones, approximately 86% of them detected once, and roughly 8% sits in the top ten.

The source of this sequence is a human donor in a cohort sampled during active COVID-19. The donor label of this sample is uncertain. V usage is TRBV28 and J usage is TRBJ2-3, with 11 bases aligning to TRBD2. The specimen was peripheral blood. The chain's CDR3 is CASSGLAGLTRDTQYF. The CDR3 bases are TGTGCCAGCAGTGGACTAGCGGGTCTAACGAGAGATACGCAGTATTTT.